What follows are 2 T cell receptor beta chains derived from one specimen sequenced in a study of CD8+CD57+ T cells in acquired aplastic anemia. The TCR beta profiling, which covered VDJ combination and CDR3 sequence, was carried out using genomic DNA as the template. TCRdb itself ran the reads through MiXCR, one entry per CDR3 protein. The sample holds about 200,000 distinct CDR3 sequences, 50% to 70% seen once. Patients selected for sequencing had displayed CD8+CD57+ cell expansion by flow cytometry. The material sequenced was sorted CD4+, CD8+, or CD8+CD57+ T cells (not recorded which) from PBMCs. The receptors derive from a human donor with aplastic anemia.

This clonotype has more than one count but fewer than ten. The chain combines TRBV20-1 with TRBJ1-2, with D possibly being TRBD1 (6 bases). CDR1 and CDR2 (germline): DFQATT, SNEGSKA (reference sequence). V was shortened by 0 bases and J by 7 bases, with 9 bases between the two germline ends. The CDR3 consists of 12 residues. As DNA, the CDR3 is TGCAGTGCTAGAGAAGGGGGGTCTGGCTACACCTTC. The encoded protein is CSAREGGSGYTF.

This chain uses TRBV2 with TRBJ2-7; D may be TRBD1 (5 bases). The V gene lost 0 bases and the J gene lost 2 bases, with 14 bases spanning the gap. The germline V gene encodes CDR1 SNHLY and CDR2 FYNNEI. The CDR3 loop spans 16 amino acids. CDR3 amino acids: CASSEAGPGQAYEQYF. In nucleotides, the CDR3 is TGTGCCAGCAGTGAAGCAGGGCCAGGGCAAGCCTACGAGCAGTACTTC.